The clone carrying this T cell receptor (beta chain) has at least ten counts. The target antigen is unknown. Sequencing was performed with immunoSEQ multiplex PCR; in TCRdb, only in-frame clones are kept and a portion is missing. The data show around 300,000 clones, with more than 65% seen just once and approximately 7% held by the top ten. Germline V lookup: CDR1 LNHDA, CDR2 SQIVND (reference sequence). V was clipped by 3 bases and J by 0 bases, with 6 bases between them. This CDR3 comprises 14 residues. The data originate from a study of cytotoxic CD8 clonotypes in ibrutinib-treated CLL. Study in general: There were about 11 relapsed/refractory patients and around 15 treatment-naive patients, and around 18 were IGHV unmutated. Response material was collected after a median around 12 months of treatment, range 6 to 36. General study findings and limits: Contraction or stability on treatment characterized the public clonotypes, which were uncommon. Pretreatment clonality was elevated relative to age-matched healthy donors and paralleled circulating CD8+ T-cell counts.

This chain links TRBV19 with TRBJ2-1, with D hard to call. This receptor was identified in a human donor with chronic lymphocytic leukemia. The material was PBMCs, obtained before ibrutinib treatment. CDR3 nucleotides: TGTGCCAGTAGTATGTGGAGCTCCTACAATGAGCAGTTCTTC. Its translation is CASSMWSSYNEQFF.